Below are 10 T cell receptor beta chains sequenced from a single sample in a study of spatial heterogeneity in lung cancer. TCRdb passed the 5' RACE reads through MiXCR, listing each CDR3 protein once. Counted here are 95,000 to 130,000 distinct CDR3 sequences, 12% occurring once; the ten biggest clones make up around 17%. Time point here: blood at routine non-recurrence follow-up after resection. No cell sorting; template was whole RNA from tumor, lung tissue or PBMC. This sample comprised PBMCs, obtained at follow-up. The receptors stem from a male donor with early-stage non-small cell lung cancer.

The chain has TRBV3-1 and TRBJ1-5; no definite D call. The CDR3 loop spans 14 amino acids. Germline V gene sequence: CDR1 LGHDT, CDR2 YNNKEL (reference sequence). V lost 4 bases, J lost 7 bases, and 14 bases lay in between. The CDR3 spells CASSPRAKGQPQHF. The CDR3 nucleotides read TGTGCCAGCAGCCCCCGGGCCAAAGGGCAGCCCCAGCATTTT.

Ten or more counts support this clonotype. The V and J genes are TRBV29-1 and TRBJ1-1; TRBD1 might be the D (5 bases). Germline V gives CDR1 SQVTM, CDR2 ANQGSEA. The germline V and J ends were trimmed by 4 bases and 4 bases, with 19 bases remaining between them. This CDR3 region has 15 residues. The CDR3 protein is CSVGSRGAGSTEAFF. The CDR3 DNA follows: TGCAGCGTTGGAAGTAGAGGTGCAGGGAGCACTGAAGCTTTCTTT.

The chain is built from TRBV28 and TRBJ2-7, with D unclear. Looked up from germline, CDR1 is MDHEN and CDR2 is SYDVKM. V dropped 1 base and J dropped 3 bases, with 10 bases sitting between them. This CDR3 contains 14 residues. Here the CDR3 DNA reads TGTGCCAGCAGTTTATCCCCCGCCTACTACGAGCAGTACTTC. The encoded protein is CASSLSPAYYEQYF. The entire variable domain, with the rest obtained from reference TRBV28 and TRBJ2-7, is as follows: DVKVTQSSRYLVKRTGEKVFLECVQDMDHENMFWYRQDPGLGLRLIYFSYDVKMKEKGDIPEGYSVSREKKERFSLILESASTNQTSMYLCASSLSPAYYEQYFGPGTRLTVT.

This clonotype was observed a handful of times. The chain combines TRBV12-3 or TRBV12-4 with TRBJ1-4; D ambiguous. The CDR3 sequence is 14 residues long. The V gene lost 1 base and the J gene lost 2 bases, with 5 bases spanning the gap. For the CDR3, the DNA is TGTGCCAGCAGTTTAGGCGGCACTAATGAAAAACTGTTTTTT. This translates into CASSLGGTNEKLFF.

At least ten counts were recorded for this clonotype. The chain carries TRBV28 and TRBJ1-1; D might be TRBD1 (6 bases). CDR1 and CDR2 (germline): MDHEN, SYDVKM. The length of the CDR3 is 14 residues. CDR3 bases: TGTGTCTCGCGGGCCGCGGGGGGCGGCACTGAAGCTTTCTTT. Translating gives CVSRAAGGGTEAFF.

CDR3 in amino acids: CSARRQGRNYGYTF. Written as DNA, the CDR3 is TGCAGTGCCCGACGGCAGGGGCGTAACTATGGCTACACCTTC. V is TRBV20-1 and J is TRBJ1-2; tentative D call: TRBD1 (6 bases). The CDR3 is 14 amino acids. In germline, CDR1 is DFQATT, CDR2 SNEGSKA (reference sequence). V lost 6 bases and J lost 1, with 15 bases in between.

The V gene is TRBV19, the J gene TRBJ2-1, with 8 positions matching TRBD2. With V trimmed by 4 bases and J by 0 bases, 5 bases remained unmatched. CDR3 size: 16 residues. Germline assignment: CDR1 LNHDA and CDR2 SQIVND (reference sequence). In DNA form, the CDR3 reads TGTGCCAGTAGTAACACCGGGACTAGCTCCTACAATGAGCAGTTCTTC. As protein: CASSNTGTSSYNEQFF.

A few counts support this clonotype. The chain combines TRBV19 with TRBJ2-1; 10 nucleotides match TRBD1. Per germline, CDR1 LNHDA and CDR2 SQIVND (reference sequence). After removal of 6 bases from V and 13 bases from J, the junction contained 18 bases not matched to a gene. CDR3 length: 16 residues. This CDR3 is CASSSRGQGVLIDQFF. The CDR3 region has the DNA TGTGCCAGTAGCAGCCGAGGACAGGGGGTCCTGATTGATCAGTTCTTC.

The table lists this clonotype with many counts. The chain joins TRBV9 to TRBJ1-1, with 12 bases fitting TRBD1. Germline values: CDR1 SGDLS, CDR2 YYNGEE. The CDR3 contains 18 residues. V shed 3 bases, J shed 7 bases, and the junction held 16 bases outside the gene matches. DNA of the CDR3: TGTGCCAGCAGCGCTAAAGCCGGGGACAGGGGGCTTTTGGGTGAAGCTTTCTTT. Amino acid sequence: CASSAKAGDRGLLGEAFF.

This clonotype was counted a few times. CDR3 bases: TGCGCCAGCAGCCCATCGTCTGCTGAGACCTACAATGAGCAGTTCTTC. Its protein is CASSPSSAETYNEQFF. The rearrangement uses TRBV4-1 and TRBJ2-1; D is uncertain. This CDR3 has 16 residues. CDR1 and CDR2 (germline): MGHRA, YSYEKL. Trimming pared 4 bases from V and 2 bases from J, leaving 15 bases between.